This T cell receptor (beta chain) appears in the sequencing data of a study of B cell selection in AIRE deficiency. CD4+CD127+ cells were sorted as the conventional CD4 T cells. Notes on this clone: Antigen unknown.

The CDR3 length is 15 residues. Losses at the gene ends were 6 bases for V and 6 bases for J; bases not matched to a gene: 8. Germline V lookup: CDR1 MNHNS, CDR2 SASEGT. Sequencing was performed with immunoSEQ multiplex PCR; in TCRdb, only in-frame clones are kept and a portion is missing. The profile shows 20,000 to 25,000 clones, about 97% of them singletons. Study-level points and caveats: Approximately 31% of healthy-shared Treg sequences were found among patient Tconv cells. Tconv and Treg cells from AIRE-deficient patients resembled healthy donors in TCRBV usage, CDR3 length and diversity.

The sequenced material came from conventional CD4+ T cells sorted from PBMCs. This rearrangement joins TRBV6-1 to TRBJ1-6, with 7 bases lining up with TRBD1. This clonotype was sampled from a human donor with AIRE deficiency. CDR3 sequence reads: CASRETGISNSPLHF. As DNA, the CDR3 is TGTGCCAGCAGAGAGACAGGGATAAGTAATTCACCCCTCCACTTT.